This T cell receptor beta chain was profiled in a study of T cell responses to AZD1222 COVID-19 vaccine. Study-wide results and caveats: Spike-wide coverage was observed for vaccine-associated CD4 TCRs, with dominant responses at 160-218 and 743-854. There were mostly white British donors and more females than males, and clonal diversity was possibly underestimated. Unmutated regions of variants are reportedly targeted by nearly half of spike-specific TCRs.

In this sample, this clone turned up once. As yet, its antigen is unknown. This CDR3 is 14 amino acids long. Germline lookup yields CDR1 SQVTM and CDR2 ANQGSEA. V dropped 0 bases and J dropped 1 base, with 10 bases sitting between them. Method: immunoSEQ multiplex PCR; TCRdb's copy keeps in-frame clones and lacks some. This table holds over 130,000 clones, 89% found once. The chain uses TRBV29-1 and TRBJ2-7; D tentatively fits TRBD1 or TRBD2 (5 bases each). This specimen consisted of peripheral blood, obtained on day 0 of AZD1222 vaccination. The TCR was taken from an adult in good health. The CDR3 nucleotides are TGCAGCGTTGAAGACCGGGGCTTATCCTACGAGCAGTACTTC. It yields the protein CSVEDRGLSYEQYF.